Reported below is one T cell receptor beta chain. These data are taken from a study of blood T cell repertoires in COVID-19. Trimming took off 1 base at V and 0 bases at J, with 16 bases between the two ends. This CDR3 contains 18 residues. Germline V CDR1 and CDR2: LGHDT, YNNKEL (reference sequence). Sequencing was performed with immunoSEQ multiplex PCR; in TCRdb, only in-frame clones are kept and a portion is missing. This table has under 250,000 clones, roughly 80% appearing once. The clonotype comes from a woman aged 55-69 years with active or convalescent COVID-19. The chain has TRBV3-1 (or the pseudogene TRBV3-2) and TRBJ2-1; D might be TRBD2 (6 bases). The sequenced sample was peripheral blood. The CDR3 region has the DNA TGTGCCAGCAGCCAAGGTGTAAATAGCGGAAGCTCCTACAATGAGCAGTTCTTC. Its translation: CASSQGVNSGSSYNEQFF.